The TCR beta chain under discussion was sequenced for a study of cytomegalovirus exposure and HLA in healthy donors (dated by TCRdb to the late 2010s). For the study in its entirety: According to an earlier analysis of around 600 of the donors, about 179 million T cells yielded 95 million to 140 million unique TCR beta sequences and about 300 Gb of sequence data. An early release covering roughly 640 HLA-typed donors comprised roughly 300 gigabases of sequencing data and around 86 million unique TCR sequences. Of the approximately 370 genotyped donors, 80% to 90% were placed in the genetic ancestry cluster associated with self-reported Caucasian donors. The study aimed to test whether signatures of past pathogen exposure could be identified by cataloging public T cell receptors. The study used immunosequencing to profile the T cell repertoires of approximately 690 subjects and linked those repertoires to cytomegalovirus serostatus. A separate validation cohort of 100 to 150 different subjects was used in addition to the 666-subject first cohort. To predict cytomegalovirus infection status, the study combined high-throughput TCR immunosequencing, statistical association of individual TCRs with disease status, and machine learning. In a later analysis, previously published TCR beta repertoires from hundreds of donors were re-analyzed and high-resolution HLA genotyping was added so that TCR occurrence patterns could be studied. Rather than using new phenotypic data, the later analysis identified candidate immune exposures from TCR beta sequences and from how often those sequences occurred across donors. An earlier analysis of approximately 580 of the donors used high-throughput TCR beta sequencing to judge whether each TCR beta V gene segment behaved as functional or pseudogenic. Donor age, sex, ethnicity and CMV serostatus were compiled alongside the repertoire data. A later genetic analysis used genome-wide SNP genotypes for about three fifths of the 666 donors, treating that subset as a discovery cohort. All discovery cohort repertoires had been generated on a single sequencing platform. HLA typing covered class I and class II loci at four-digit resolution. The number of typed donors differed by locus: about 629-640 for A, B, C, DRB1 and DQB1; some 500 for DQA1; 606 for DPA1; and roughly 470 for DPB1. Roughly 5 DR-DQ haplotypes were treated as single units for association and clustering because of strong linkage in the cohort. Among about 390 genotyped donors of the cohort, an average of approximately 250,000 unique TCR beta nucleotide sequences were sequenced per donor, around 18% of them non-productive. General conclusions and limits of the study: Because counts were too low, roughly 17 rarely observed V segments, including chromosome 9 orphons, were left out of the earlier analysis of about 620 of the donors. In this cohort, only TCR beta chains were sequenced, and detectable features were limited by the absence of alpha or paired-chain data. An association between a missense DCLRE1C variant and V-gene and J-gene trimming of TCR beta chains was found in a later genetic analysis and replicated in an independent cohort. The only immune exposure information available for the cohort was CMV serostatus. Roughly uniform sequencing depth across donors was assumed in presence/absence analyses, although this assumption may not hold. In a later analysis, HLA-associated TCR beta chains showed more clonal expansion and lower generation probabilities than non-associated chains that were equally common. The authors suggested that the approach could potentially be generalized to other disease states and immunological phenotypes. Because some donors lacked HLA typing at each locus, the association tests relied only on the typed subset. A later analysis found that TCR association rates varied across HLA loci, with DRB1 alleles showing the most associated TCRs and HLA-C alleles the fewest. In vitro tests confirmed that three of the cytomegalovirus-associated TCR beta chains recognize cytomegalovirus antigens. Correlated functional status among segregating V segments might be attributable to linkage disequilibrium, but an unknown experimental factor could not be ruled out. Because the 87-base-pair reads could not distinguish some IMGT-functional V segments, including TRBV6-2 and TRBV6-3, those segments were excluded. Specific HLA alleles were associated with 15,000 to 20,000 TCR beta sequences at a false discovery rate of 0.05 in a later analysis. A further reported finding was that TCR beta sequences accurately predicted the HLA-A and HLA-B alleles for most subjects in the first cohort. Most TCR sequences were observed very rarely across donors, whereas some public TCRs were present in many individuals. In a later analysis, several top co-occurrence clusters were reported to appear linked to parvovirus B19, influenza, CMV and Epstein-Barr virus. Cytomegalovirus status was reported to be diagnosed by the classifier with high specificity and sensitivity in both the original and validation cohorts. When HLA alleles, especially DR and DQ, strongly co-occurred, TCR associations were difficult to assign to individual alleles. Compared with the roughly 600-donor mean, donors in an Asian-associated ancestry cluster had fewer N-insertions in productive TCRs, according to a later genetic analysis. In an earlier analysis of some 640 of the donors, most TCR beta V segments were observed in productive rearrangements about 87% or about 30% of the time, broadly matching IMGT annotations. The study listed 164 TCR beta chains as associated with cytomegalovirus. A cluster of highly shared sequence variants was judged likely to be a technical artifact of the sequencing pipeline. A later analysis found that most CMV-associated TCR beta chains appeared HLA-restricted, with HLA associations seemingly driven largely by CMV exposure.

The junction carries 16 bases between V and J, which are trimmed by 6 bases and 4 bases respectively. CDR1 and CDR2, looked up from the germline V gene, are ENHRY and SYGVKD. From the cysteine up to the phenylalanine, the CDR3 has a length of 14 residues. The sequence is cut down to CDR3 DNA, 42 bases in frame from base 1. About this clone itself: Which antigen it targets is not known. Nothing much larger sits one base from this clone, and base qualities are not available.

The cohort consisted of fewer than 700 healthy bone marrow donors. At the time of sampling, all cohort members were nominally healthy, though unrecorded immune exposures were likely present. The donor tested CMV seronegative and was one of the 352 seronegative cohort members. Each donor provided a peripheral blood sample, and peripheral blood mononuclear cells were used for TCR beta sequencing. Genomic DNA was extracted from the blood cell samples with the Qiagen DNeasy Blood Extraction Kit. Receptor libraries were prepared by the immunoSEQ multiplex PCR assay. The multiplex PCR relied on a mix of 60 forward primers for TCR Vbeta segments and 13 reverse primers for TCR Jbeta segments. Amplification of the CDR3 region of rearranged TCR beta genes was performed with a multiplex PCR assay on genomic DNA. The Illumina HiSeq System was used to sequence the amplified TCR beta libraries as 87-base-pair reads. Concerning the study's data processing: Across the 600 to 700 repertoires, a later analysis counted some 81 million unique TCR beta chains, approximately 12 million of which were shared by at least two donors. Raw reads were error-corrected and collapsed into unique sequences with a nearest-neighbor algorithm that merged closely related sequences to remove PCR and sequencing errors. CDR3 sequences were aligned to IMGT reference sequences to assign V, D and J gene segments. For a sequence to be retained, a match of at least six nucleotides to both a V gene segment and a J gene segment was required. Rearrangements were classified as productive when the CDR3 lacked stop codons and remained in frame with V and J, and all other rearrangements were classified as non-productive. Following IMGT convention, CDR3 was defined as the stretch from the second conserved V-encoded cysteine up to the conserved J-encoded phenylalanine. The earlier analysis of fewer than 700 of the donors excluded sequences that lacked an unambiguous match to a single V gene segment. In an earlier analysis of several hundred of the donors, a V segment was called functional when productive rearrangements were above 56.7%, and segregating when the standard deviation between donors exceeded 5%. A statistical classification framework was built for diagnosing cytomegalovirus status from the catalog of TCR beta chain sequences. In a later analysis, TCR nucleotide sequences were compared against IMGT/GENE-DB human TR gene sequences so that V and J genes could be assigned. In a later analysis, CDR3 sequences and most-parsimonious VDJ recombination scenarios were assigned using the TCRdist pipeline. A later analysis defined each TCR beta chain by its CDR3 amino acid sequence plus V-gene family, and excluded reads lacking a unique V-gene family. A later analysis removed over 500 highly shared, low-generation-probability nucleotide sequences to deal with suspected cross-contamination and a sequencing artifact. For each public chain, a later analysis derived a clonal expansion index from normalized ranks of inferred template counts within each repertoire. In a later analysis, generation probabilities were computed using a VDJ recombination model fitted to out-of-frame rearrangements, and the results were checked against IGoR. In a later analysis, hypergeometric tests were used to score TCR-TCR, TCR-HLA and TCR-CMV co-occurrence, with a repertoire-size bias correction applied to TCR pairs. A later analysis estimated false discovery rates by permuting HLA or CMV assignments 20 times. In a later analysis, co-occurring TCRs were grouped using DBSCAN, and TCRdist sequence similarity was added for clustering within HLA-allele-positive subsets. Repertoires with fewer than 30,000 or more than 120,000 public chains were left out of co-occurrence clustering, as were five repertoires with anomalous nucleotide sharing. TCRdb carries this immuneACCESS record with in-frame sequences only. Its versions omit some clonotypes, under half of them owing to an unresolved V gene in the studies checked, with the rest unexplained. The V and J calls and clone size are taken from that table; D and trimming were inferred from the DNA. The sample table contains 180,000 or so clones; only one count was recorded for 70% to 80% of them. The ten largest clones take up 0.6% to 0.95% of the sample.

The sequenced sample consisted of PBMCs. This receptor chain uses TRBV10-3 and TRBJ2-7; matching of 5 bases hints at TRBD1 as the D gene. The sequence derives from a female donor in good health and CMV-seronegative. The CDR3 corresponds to CAIRETDPVYEQYF. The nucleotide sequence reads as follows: TGTGCCATCAGGGAGACAGATCCGGTTTACGAGCAGTACTTC.